Shown below are 21 T cell receptor beta chains from a single sample sequenced in a study of cytomegalovirus exposure and HLA in healthy donors. The PCR contained 60 Vbeta and 13 Jbeta primers. TCRdb's copy holds only in-frame clones and misses some; the assay was immunoSEQ multiplex PCR. The data contain approximately 100,000 clones, about 81% of them singletons. Sequenced sample: PBMCs. These receptors were taken from a man aged 35-49 years in good health and CMV-seronegative.

This clone came up once. CDR3 nucleotide sequence: TGTGCCAGCAGCTTGAGGAATATGCGGTACCATGAAGCTTTCTTT. It translates to CASSLRNMRYHEAFF. The rearrangement uses TRBV27 and TRBJ1-1; unclear D gene. Per germline, CDR1 MNHEY and CDR2 SMNVEV (reference sequence). There are 15 residues in the CDR3. Trimming shortened V by 6 bases and J by 7 bases, and 21 bases separated the two germline ends.

This clone was found a few times. V is TRBV10-3 and J is TRBJ1-6, with 10 bases lining up with TRBD1. CDR1 is ENHRY and CDR2 is SYGVKD in the germline V gene. The trim removed 10 bases at V and 5 bases at J, leaving 8 bases unmatched. This CDR3 contains 15 residues. The CDR3 region has the DNA TGTGCCACCAGGGGGGGACAGGGGAATAATTCACCCCTCCACTTT. It is translated as CATRGGQGNNSPLHF.

The chain employs TRBV5-4 and TRBJ1-6; 11 bases map to TRBD1. The CDR3 has 16 residues. V was pared by 3 bases and J by 5 bases, with 4 bases of the junction left unmatched. Germline V gene sequence: CDR1 SGHNT, CDR2 YYREEE (reference sequence). The CDR3, as DNA: TGTGCCAGCAGCTGGGACAGGGGGAATGATAATTCACCCCTCCACTTT. Protein product: CASSWDRGNDNSPLHF.

This clone was recorded a few times. V is TRBV6-6 and J is TRBJ1-3; D perhaps matches TRBD1 (6 bases). The V and J ends lost 6 bases and 2 bases respectively, with 17 bases between them. Germline V gives CDR1 MNHNY, CDR2 SVGAGI (reference sequence). The CDR3 length is 16 residues. The DNA for the CDR3 is TGTGCCAGCAGCAGGGGCCCCTCCGAGGCTGGAAACACCATATATTTT. Encoded protein: CASSRGPSEAGNTIYF.

This chain connects TRBV27 to TRBJ2-1; 7 bases agree with TRBD1. V lost 5 bases to trimming and J lost 0 bases; unmatched junction nucleotides: 10. The CDR3 spans 17 residues. Germline CDR1 is MNHEY and CDR2 is SMNVEV (reference sequence). The CDR3 coding sequence is TGTGCCAGCAGTCCCCAACCGACAGGGCTCTCCTACAATGAGCAGTTCTTC. Amino acids: CASSPQPTGLSYNEQFF.

The chain uses TRBV5-1 and TRBJ1-4; TRBD1 matches at 7 bases. This CDR3 has 15 residues. J lost 5 bases, V lost 4 bases, and 8 bases had no gene match. Germline V gene data show CDR1 as SGHRS and CDR2 as YFSETQ. CDR3 residues: CASSLEDRTNEKLFF. DNA for the CDR3: TGCGCCAGCAGCCTAGAGGACAGGACGAATGAAAAACTGTTTTTT. Combining the CDR3 with reference TRBV5-1 and TRBJ1-4 gives the whole variable domain KAGVTQTPRYLIKTRGQQVTLSCSPISGHRSVSWYQQTPGQGLQFLFEYFSETQRNKGNFPGRFSGRQFSNSRSEMNVSTLELGDSALYLCASSLEDRTNEKLFFGSGTQLSVL.

The V gene is TRBV18, the J gene TRBJ2-5; 8 bases are a match to TRBD1. The J call may be faulty, since TRBJ2-7 better matches the DNA end. The CDR3 totals 15 residues. The germline V gene encodes CDR1 KGHSH and CDR2 LQKENI. The DNA of the CDR3 is TGTGCCAGCTCACCTAACAGGGGGAAAGGGTTCGAGCAGTACTTC. It specifies CASSPNRGKGFEQYF.

The gene calls are TRBV7-9 and TRBJ2-2; TRBD2 might be the D (5 bases). Trimming stripped 11 bases from V and 4 bases from J, with 17 bases between. CDR1 is SEHNR and CDR2 is FQNEAQ in the germline V gene (reference sequence). The CDR3 contains 14 residues. CDR3 region: CASNVRETTGELFF. The CDR3, as DNA: TGTGCCTCAAACGTAAGGGAGACCACCGGGGAGCTGTTTTTT.

The V gene is TRBV13, the J gene TRBJ1-1; 9 nucleotides agree with TRBD1. CDR3 length: 17 residues. The germline CDR1 and CDR2 sequences are PRHDT and FYEKMQ (reference sequence). The junction had 19 bases not matched to a gene; V was cut back by 3 bases and J by 11 bases. The CDR3 spells CASSLTSSGTGTALAFF. In DNA form, the CDR3 reads TGTGCCAGCAGCTTGACTAGCTCCGGGACAGGGACTGCCCTCGCTTTCTTT.

The chain joins TRBV30 to TRBJ2-7, with 7 bases matching TRBD1. The CDR3 covers 14 residues. V was clipped by 2 bases and J by 2 bases; unmatched bases: 6. Germline loops: CDR1 GTSNPN, CDR2 SVGIG (reference sequence). CDR3 sequence reads: CAWSPGGMAYEQYF. CDR3 DNA: TGTGCCTGGAGTCCAGGGGGTATGGCCTACGAGCAGTACTTC.

CDR3 nucleotide sequence: TGTGCCAGCAGTGCCTCCGGACTGGTCTCTGGAAACACCATATATTTT. Amino acids: CASSASGLVSGNTIYF. V usage is TRBV6-1 and J usage is TRBJ1-3; no reliable D call. The CDR3 runs 16 residues. The germline CDR1 and CDR2 sequences are MNHNS and SASEGT. V was pared by 4 bases and J by 0 bases, with 13 bases between.

The chain uses TRBV7-8 and TRBJ1-1; D is ambiguous. This CDR3 is built from 15 residues. Trimming pared 0 bases from V and 1 base from J, leaving 9 bases between. Germline values: CDR1 SGHVS, CDR2 FQNEAQ. This CDR3 reads CASSLAPGANTEAFF. In nucleotides, the CDR3 is TGTGCCAGCAGCTTAGCTCCGGGAGCGAACACTGAAGCTTTCTTT.

This clone was detected only a few times. The rearrangement uses TRBV25-1 and TRBJ1-1, with 7 bases lining up with TRBD1. The J segment lost 10 bases and the V segment lost 3 bases, leaving 11 bases of the junction unmatched. The CDR3 contains 14 residues. Germline assignment: CDR1 MGHDK and CDR2 SYGVNS. In DNA form, the CDR3 reads TGTGCCAGCAGTGAGACATCGATAAGGGGGCGAGCTTTCTTT. It codes for CASSETSIRGRAFF. Full variable domain (missing parts from reference TRBV25-1 and TRBJ1-1): EADIYQTPRYLVIGTGKKITLECSQTMGHDKMYWYQQDPGMELHLIHYSYGVNSTEKGDLSSESTVSRIRTEHFPLTLESARPSHTSQYLCASSETSIRGRAFFGQGTRLTVV.

V gene TRBV6-1 combines with J gene TRBJ1-2; 11 bases match TRBD1. Germline values: CDR1 MNHNS, CDR2 SASEGT. Unmatched junction bases numbered 4, after V lost 6 bases and J lost 4 bases. This CDR3 is built from 14 residues. CDR3 in DNA: TGTGCCAGCAGCCAGGGACAGGGGGGCTATGGCTACACCTTC. Translated, it gives CASSQGQGGYGYTF.

V gene TRBV7-9 combines with J gene TRBJ2-7, with D tentatively TRBD2 (6 bases). From germline, CDR1 is SEHNR and CDR2 FQNEAQ (reference sequence). Trimming pared 5 bases from V and 7 bases from J, leaving 18 bases between. This CDR3 is built from 14 residues. DNA of the CDR3: TGTGCCAGCAGCCGGCGGGACCCGCTGGGGGAGCAGTACTTC. This sequence encodes CASSRRDPLGEQYF.

The gene calls are TRBV5-4 and TRBJ1-1; no clear D. Per germline, CDR1 SGHNT and CDR2 YYREEE (reference sequence). This CDR3 has 12 amino acids. V lost 4 bases and J 10 bases, leaving 14 bases between the germline ends. This CDR3 is CASSASDSPAFF. The DNA of the CDR3 is TGTGCCAGCAGCGCCTCTGACTCGCCAGCTTTCTTT.

The chain is built from TRBV29-1 and TRBJ2-5; tentative D call: TRBD1 (5 bases). The germline V gene has CDR1 SQVTM and CDR2 ANQGSEA. Trimming pared 4 bases from V and 5 bases from J, leaving 11 bases between. The CDR3 covers 12 residues. The CDR3 bases are TGCAGCGTTGGTGTTGGGGCGGAGACCCAGTACTTC. Translating gives CSVGVGAETQYF. The entire variable domain, with the rest obtained from reference TRBV29-1 and TRBJ2-5, is as follows: SAVISQKPSRDICQRGTSLTIQCQVDSQVTMMFWYRQQPGQSLTLIATANQGSEATYESGFVIDKFPISRPNLTFSTLTVSNMSPEDSSIYLCSVGVGAETQYFGPGTRLLVL.

The V call is TRBV7-2, the J call TRBJ2-5; unclear D gene. Trimming removed 3 bases at V and 4 bases at J, with 3 bases between. CDR1 and CDR2 from the germline V gene are SGHTA and FQGNSA. The CDR3 consists of 11 residues. The CDR3 protein is CASSFRETQYF. The CDR3, as DNA: TGTGCCAGCAGCTTTAGAGAGACCCAGTACTTC. Supplemented by reference TRBV7-2 and TRBJ2-5, the full variable domain reads GAGVSQSPSNKVTEKGKDVELRCDPISGHTALYWYRQSLGQGLEFLIYFQGNSAPDKSGLPSDRFSAERTGGSVSTLTIQRTQQEDSAVYLCASSFRETQYFGPGTRLLVL.

This chain uses TRBV6-5 with TRBJ1-2, with 7 bases lining up with TRBD1. Germline V CDR1 and CDR2: MNHEY, SVGAGI. CDR3 length equals 14 residues. V shed 6 bases and J 4 bases; nucleotides not matched to a gene: 8. CDR3 residues: CASRREGQTYGYTF. The CDR3, as DNA: TGTGCCAGCAGGCGCGAGGGACAGACCTATGGCTACACCTTC.

The chain joins TRBV6-6 to TRBJ2-5, with 7 bases lining up with TRBD1. The ends lost 7 bases at V and 4 bases at J; junction bases unmatched: 6. CDR1 MNHNY and CDR2 SVGAGI come from the germline V gene (reference sequence). The CDR3 extends over 13 amino acids. The CDR3 loop reads CASMERGRETQYF. In nucleotides, the CDR3 is TGTGCCAGCATGGAAAGGGGGCGAGAGACCCAGTACTTC.

In this sample, this clone turned up once. Written as DNA, the CDR3 is TGTGCCAGCAACCGGGTCGGGGAGACCCAGTACTTC. It specifies CASNRVGETQYF. The chain has TRBV2 and TRBJ2-5; no firm D call. This CDR3 is 12 amino acids long. The V gene's germline CDR1 is SNHLY and CDR2 FYNNEI. V lost 7 bases and J lost 5, with 11 bases in between.